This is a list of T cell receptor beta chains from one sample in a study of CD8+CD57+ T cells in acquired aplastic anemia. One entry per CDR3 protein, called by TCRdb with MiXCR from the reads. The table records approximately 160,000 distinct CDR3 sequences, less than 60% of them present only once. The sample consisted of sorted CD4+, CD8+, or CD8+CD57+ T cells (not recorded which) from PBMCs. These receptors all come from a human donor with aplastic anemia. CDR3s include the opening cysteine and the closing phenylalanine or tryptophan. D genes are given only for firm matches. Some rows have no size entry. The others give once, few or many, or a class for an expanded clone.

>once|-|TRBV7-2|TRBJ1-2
CASTPQVDYGYTF
TGTGCCAGCACCCCACAGGTGGACTATGGCTACACCTTC
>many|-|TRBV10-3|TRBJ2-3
CAISDPKGTSTDTQYF
TGTGCCATCAGTGATCCCAAGGGCACGAGCACAGATACGCAGTATTTT
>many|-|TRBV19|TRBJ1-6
CASSSPQGKNSPLHF
TGTGCCAGTAGTAGCCCCCAGGGGAAAAATTCACCCCTCCACTTT
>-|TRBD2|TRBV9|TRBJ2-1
CASSPVGSGGPYNEQFF
TGTGCCAGCAGCCCCGTCGGTAGCGGGGGGCCTTACAATGAGCAGTTCTTC
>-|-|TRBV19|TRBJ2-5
CASSIYDWQTQYF
TGTGCCAGTAGTATCTACGATTGGCAGACCCAGTACTTC
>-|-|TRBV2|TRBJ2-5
CARQGQGGTQYF
TGTGCCAGACAGGGACAAGGCGGGACCCAGTACTTC
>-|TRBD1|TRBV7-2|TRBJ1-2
CASSRGQGSGGYTF
TGTGCCAGCAGCCGGGGACAGGGATCGGGCGGCTACACCTTC
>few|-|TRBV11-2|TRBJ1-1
CASSLVSQGPRLGWAEAFF
TGTGCCAGCAGCTTAGTGTCCCAAGGACCGCGGCTGGGTTGGGCTGAAGCTTTCTTT
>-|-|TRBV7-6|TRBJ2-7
CASSFGAGYEQYF
TGTGCCAGCAGCTTTGGGGCGGGCTACGAGCAGTACTTC
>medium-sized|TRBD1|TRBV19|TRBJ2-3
CATQGAGRSTDTQYF
TGTGCCACCCAGGGGGCGGGGAGGAGTACAGATACGCAGTATTTT
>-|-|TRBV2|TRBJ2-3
CASNPSTDTQYF
TGTGCCAGCAATCCAAGCACAGATACGCAGTATTTT
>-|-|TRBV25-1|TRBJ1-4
CASSDGQGKGKLFF
TGTGCCAGCAGTGATGGTCAGGGAAAAGGAAAACTGTTTTTT
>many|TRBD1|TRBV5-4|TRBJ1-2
CASSLQGAYGYTF
TGTGCCAGCAGCCTGCAGGGGGCCTATGGCTACACCTTC
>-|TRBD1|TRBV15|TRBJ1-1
CATSRDRDRGAAFF
TGTGCCACCAGCAGAGACCGGGACAGGGGAGCTGCTTTCTTT
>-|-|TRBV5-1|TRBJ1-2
CASTLGGDYGYTF
TGCGCCAGCACCCTCGGGGGAGACTATGGCTACACCTTC
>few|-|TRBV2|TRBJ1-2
CASSEGYGENGYTF
TGTGCCAGCAGTGAGGGTTACGGGGAAAATGGCTACACCTTC
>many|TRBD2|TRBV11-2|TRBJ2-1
CASSLWGLAAYNEQFF
TGTGCCAGCAGCTTATGGGGACTAGCGGCCTACAATGAGCAGTTCTTC
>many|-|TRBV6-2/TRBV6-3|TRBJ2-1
CASTQRYNPEQFF
TGTGCCAGCACTCAAAGGTATAATCCCGAGCAGTTCTTC
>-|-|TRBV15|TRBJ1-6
CATSRDWVSPLHF
TGTGCCACCAGCAGAGACTGGGTTTCACCCCTCCACTTT
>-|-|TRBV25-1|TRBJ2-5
CASSAVGSEETQYF
TGTGCCAGCAGTGCGGTAGGGTCGGAAGAGACCCAGTACTTC
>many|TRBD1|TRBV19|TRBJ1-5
CASSMRGAGGYQPQHF
TGTGCCAGTAGTATGCGTGGGGCAGGGGGGTATCAGCCCCAGCATTTT
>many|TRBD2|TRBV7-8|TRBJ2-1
CASSLLAVPRDEQFF
TGTGCCAGCAGCTTGCTAGCGGTCCCCCGGGATGAGCAGTTCTTC
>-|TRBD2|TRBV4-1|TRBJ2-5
CASSQRLAGAETQYF
TGCGCCAGCAGCCAACGACTAGCGGGAGCGGAGACCCAGTACTTC